Listed below are T cell receptor beta chains from one sample, sequenced in a study of T cells in Graves' hyperthyroidism and ophthalmopathy. TCRdb reanalysed the multiplex PCR reads using MiXCR and keeps one entry per CDR3 protein. This sample has roughly 250,000 distinct CDR3 sequences; 22% occur once, and the top ten carry 64%. Sequencing input: blood. The receptors stem from a man between 25 and 39 years old with Graves' ophthalmopathy. Both conserved end residues are part of each CDR3. Fields, in order: J gene, clone size, D gene, V gene, CDR3 DNA, CDR3 protein. A D gene is named only where the DNA matches it firmly. Clone sizes are given selectively: once, few, many, or a class where the clone is expanded.

TRBJ2-5 . TRBD2 TRBV19 TGTGCCAGTAGGAAACTAGCGGGAGAGACCCAGTACTTC CASRKLAGETQYF
TRBJ1-4 few . TRBV30 TGTGCCTGGAGTGAGGGGGTTGCAACTAATGAAAAACTGTTTTTT CAWSEGVATNEKLFF
TRBJ1-1 . . TRBV29-1 TGCAGCGTTGAAGATATACTGGGCACTGAAGCTTTCTTT CSVEDILGTEAFF
TRBJ2-2 few TRBD1 TRBV5-1 TGCGCCAGCAGCTCGACAGGGTGGAACACCGGGGAGCTGTTTTTT CASSSTGWNTGELFF
TRBJ2-1 few TRBD2 TRBV3-1 TGTGCCAGCAGCCAAGATATCGGGACTAGCCCGTTCTTC CASSQDIGTSPFF
TRBJ1-3 . TRBD1 TRBV13 TGTGCCAGCAGCTTAGGAGCCAGGGGGCATGGAAACACCATATATTTT CASSLGARGHGNTIYF
TRBJ2-5 . . TRBV7-6 TGTGCCAGCAGCGGTGCAGGGTTGGAGGAGACCCAGTACTTC CASSGAGLEETQYF
TRBJ2-2 . . TRBV29-1 TGCAGCGCGTGGACTCAAGGGAACACCGGGGAGCTGTTTTTT CSAWTQGNTGELFF
TRBJ2-7 few . TRBV6-1 TGTGCCAGCAGTGAAGTTTCGGGGTCTTACGAGCAGTACTTC CASSEVSGSYEQYF
TRBJ2-1 few TRBD2 TRBV6-1 TGTGCCAGCACCCCACCGGCGACTAGCGGTTACAATGAGCAGTTCTTC CASTPPATSGYNEQFF
TRBJ1-2 few . TRBV28 TGTGCCAGCAGTTTAAGCGTGAGGGGTGTTGGAGGCTACACCTTC CASSLSVRGVGGYTF
TRBJ2-4 . TRBD1 TRBV20-1 TGCAGTGCAGGACAGGGACAAAACATTCAGTACTTC CSAGQGQNIQYF
TRBJ2-7 few TRBD1 TRBV7-8 TGTGCCAGCAGCCGAACAGGACAGGGGGCTGGTTCCTACGAGCAGTACTTC CASSRTGQGAGSYEQYF
TRBJ2-5 . TRBD1 TRBV12-3/TRBV12-4 TGTGCCAGCACCCGGGACAGGGGTCAAGAGACCCAGTACTTC CASTRDRGQETQYF
TRBJ1-1 . . TRBV30 TGTGCCTGGAGCACGGGGGACGCTTGGAGCACTGAAGCTTTCTTT CAWSTGDAWSTEAFF